This TCR beta chain was recovered during a study of CD8 T cells in Susac syndrome. Study context: Patients with Susac syndrome were therapy-naive, on corticosteroids, or on intravenous immunoglobulin alone at the time that blood was drawn.

Findings and limits, study-wide: The CD4+ T cell repertoires from Susac syndrome exhibited no clonal expansion.

Germline CDR1 reads KGHDR; CDR2 reads SFDVKD. This CDR3 spans 12 amino acids. V lost 4 bases, J lost 5 bases, and 5 bases lay in between. An input of 0.5 to 1 ug of RNA was subjected to reverse transcription using random hexamers. Across 54 Vbeta and 13 Jbeta, TCR beta CDR3 was amplified with immunoSEQ multiplex PCR. TCRdb reprocessed the immunoSEQ multiplex PCR reads via MiXCR and lists one record per CDR3 protein. The data hold hundreds of thousands of distinct CDR3 sequences, with around 93% observed a single time. Note on this clonotype: The antigen is not known.

V and J are TRBV24-1 and TRBJ1-5; weak D call: TRBD1 (5 bases). Source material: CD4+ T cells from PBMCs. The TCR was taken from a human donor with Susac syndrome. The CDR3 loop is CATSEGDQPQHF. The CDR3 nucleotides are TGTGCCACCAGTGAAGGGGATCAGCCCCAGCATTTT.